These 21 T cell receptor beta chains were all obtained from the same sample, sequenced in a study of human T cells and chemical hapten exposure. Time point of the sample: patch test 1, 2 weeks after DPC sensitization. Treatment noted: therapeutic diphenylcyclopropenone sensitization with weekly scalp DPC. Whole blood, unfractionated, served as the material for total RNA extraction. TCRdb ran MiXCR on the RACE reads and lists one entry per CDR3 protein. The data show some 41,000 distinct CDR3 sequences, about 4% seen once. Source: whole blood, taken in connection with sensitization to the hapten diphenylcyclopropenone (DPC). These receptors were collected from a man aged 50 or older with alopecia areata. Some clones in this sample may be carry-over from other donors' samples.

This clonotype has ten or more counts. This rearrangement joins TRBV6-5 to TRBJ2-1; 10 positions agree with TRBD2. Germline V CDR1 and CDR2: MNHEY, SVGAGI. CDR3 size: 16 residues. Trimming cost V 6 bases and J 8 bases; bases outside gene matches: 13. CDR3 nucleotides: TGTGCCAGCAGCCCAGTAGGTAGCGGGAGGACCCATGAGCAGTTCTTC. Its translation: CASSPVGSGRTHEQFF.

At least ten counts were recorded for this clonotype. Here the CDR3 reads CSARDYRGEKLFF. The DNA for the CDR3 is TGCAGTGCTAGAGATTACAGGGGTGAAAAACTGTTTTTT. This chain connects TRBV20-1 to TRBJ1-4; 7 bases are shared with TRBD1. The CDR3 is made up of 13 amino acids. Germline V gene sequence: CDR1 DFQATT, CDR2 SNEGSKA (reference sequence). The V segment lost 0 bases and the J segment 7 bases; nucleotides outside the gene matches: 2.

This clonotype was seen ten or more times. This chain joins TRBV19 and TRBJ2-1; D tentatively reads TRBD1 or TRBD2 (6 bases each). Germline V gives CDR1 LNHDA, CDR2 SQIVND (reference sequence). The germline V and J ends were trimmed by 5 bases and 16 bases, with 24 bases remaining between them. There are 14 residues in the CDR3. The CDR3: CASSLQVGGRPGFF. CDR3 bases: TGTGCCAGTAGTCTCCAAGTAGGGGGGAGGCCGGGATTCTTC.

The genes are TRBV12-3 or TRBV12-4 and TRBJ1-1; no clear D gene. Trimming removed 3 bases from V and 1 base from J, with 6 bases in between. This CDR3 is built from 13 residues. CDR3: CASSFEGNTEAFF. The CDR3 DNA reads TGTGCCAGCAGTTTCGAGGGGAACACTGAAGCTTTCTTT.

In this sample, this clonotype turned up many times. This chain links TRBV29-1 with TRBJ2-3; 14 positions match TRBD2. CDR3 length: 20 amino acids. Germline-derived CDR1 and CDR2 are SQVTM and ANQGSEA. V dropped 0 bases and J dropped 2; count of bases not matched to a gene: 13. The CDR3 protein is CSVEDLLTSGRAWDTDTQYF. DNA for the CDR3: TGCAGCGTTGAAGATCTTCTGACTAGCGGGAGGGCCTGGGACACAGATACGCAGTATTTT.

This clonotype was seen ten or more times. The chain links TRBV19 to TRBJ2-2; weak D call: TRBD2 (5 bases). The CDR3 extends over 13 amino acids. With 5 bases removed from V and 6 bases from J, the gap between germline ends came to 10 bases. In germline, CDR1 is LNHDA, CDR2 SQIVND (reference sequence). CDR3 region: CASSASLAGELFF. CDR3 coding DNA: TGTGCCAGTAGTGCTTCACTAGCCGGGGAGCTGTTTTTT.

This clonotype has at least ten counts. J is TRBJ2-1 and V is TRBV24-1; no definite D call. V lost 5 bases to trimming and J lost 8 bases, with 12 bases between them. Germline V gene lookup returns CDR1 KGHDR and CDR2 SFDVKD. The CDR3 is 13 amino acids. The CDR3 is CATSVVGIDEQFF. The CDR3 bases are TGTGCCACCAGTGTAGTAGGTATCGATGAGCAGTTCTTC.

This clonotype was counted ten times or more. The V call is TRBV7-9, the J call TRBJ1-5; D gene unclear. The V gene's germline CDR1 is SEHNR and CDR2 FQNEAQ (reference sequence). This CDR3 contains 14 residues. Trimming removed 4 bases at V and 6 bases at J, with 13 bases between. The CDR3 spells CASSSDTQGQPQHF. DNA for the CDR3: TGTGCCAGCAGCTCCGACACCCAAGGTCAGCCCCAGCATTTT.

This clonotype appeared a few times. This chain uses TRBV7-6 with TRBJ2-5; 12 nucleotides agree with TRBD2. From germline, CDR1 is SGHVS and CDR2 FNYEAQ. The CDR3 length is 17 residues. After removal of 2 bases from V and 5 bases from J, the junction contained 9 bases not matched to a gene. The CDR3 region is CASSLNLAGGPGETQYF. The CDR3 nucleotides are TGTGCCAGCAGCTTAAATCTAGCGGGAGGGCCCGGGGAGACCCAGTACTTC.

At least ten counts were recorded for this clonotype. The rearrangement uses TRBV5-1 and TRBJ2-7, with D perhaps matching TRBD2 (5 bases). CDR3 length: 15 amino acids. Trimming cost V 0 bases and J 6 bases, with 16 bases left between them. Germline V lookup: CDR1 SGHRS, CDR2 YFSETQ. The CDR3, as DNA: TGCGCCAGCAGCTTGGATCCAGCCAGCGGTTCCGAGCAGTACTTC. Its protein product is CASSLDPASGSEQYF.

This clonotype turned up a few times. The CDR3 is CASSLGQGGATQYF. As DNA, the CDR3 is TGTGCCAGCAGCTTAGGGCAGGGAGGCGCGACCCAGTACTTC. The chain carries TRBV7-8 and TRBJ2-5; D is perhaps TRBD2 (6 bases). V shed 1 base and J shed 7 bases, with 13 bases lying between them. The V gene's germline CDR1 is SGHVS and CDR2 FQNEAQ. The CDR3 has 14 residues.

This clonotype was seen ten or more times. The rearrangement uses TRBV7-8 and TRBJ2-3, with D unresolved. The CDR3 length is 15 residues. Between the trimmed V and J ends, which lost 5 bases and 6 bases, there was a span of 18 bases. Germline loops: CDR1 SGHVS, CDR2 FQNEAQ. CDR3 in DNA: TGTGCCAGCAGCCCCGCCTTCGGGTCCAGGGATACGCAGTATTTT. Translating it yields CASSPAFGSRDTQYF. The variable domain in full, with the rest retrieved from reference TRBV7-8 and TRBJ2-3, is GAGVSQSPRYKVAKRGQDVALRCDPISGHVSLFWYQQALGQGPEFLTYFQNEAQLDKSGLPSDRFFAERPEGSVSTLKIQRTQQEDSAVYLCASSPAFGSRDTQYFGPGTRLTVL.

In this sample, this clonotype turned up many times. The chain has TRBV5-1 and TRBJ1-5; possibly TRBD1 for D (6 bases). The CDR3 extends over 15 amino acids. Per the germline V gene, CDR1 is SGHRS and CDR2 is YFSETQ. V lost 4 bases and J 4 bases, leaving 15 bases between the germline ends. CDR3 residues: CASSPGGGQNQPQHF. The CDR3 nucleotides read TGCGCCAGCAGCCCGGGGGGGGGGCAGAATCAGCCCCAGCATTTT.

The sample holds many counts of this clonotype. The chain uses TRBV4-1 and TRBJ1-1; tentative D call: TRBD1 (6 bases). The germline gives CDR1 MGHRA, CDR2 YSYEKL. Trimming stripped 6 bases from V and 1 base from J, with 15 bases between. This CDR3 comprises 15 residues. CDR3 protein: CASRVFRGANTEAFF. Written as DNA, the CDR3 is TGCGCCAGCAGGGTCTTTCGGGGGGCGAACACTGAAGCTTTCTTT.

This clonotype was found many times. The rearrangement joins TRBV7-2 to TRBJ2-3; D is tentatively TRBD1 or TRBD2 (5 bases each). This CDR3 is 16 amino acids long. Trimming shortened V by 1 base and J by 4 bases, and 15 bases separated the two germline ends. In germline, CDR1 is SGHTA, CDR2 FQGNSA. The DNA of the CDR3 is TGTGCCAGCAGCTTAGTCGGGACGGCCGCCGCAGATACGCAGTATTTT. Its protein product is CASSLVGTAAADTQYF.

This clonotype occurred many times. The CDR3 nucleotides read TGCAGTGCTAGAGGGGTTGAGGGACTAGCGGTCTACGAGCAGTACTTC. This encodes CSARGVEGLAVYEQYF. J is TRBJ2-7 and V is TRBV20-1; the match to TRBD2 covers 11 bases. The V segment lost 1 base and the J segment 3 bases; nucleotides outside the gene matches: 8. The CDR3 runs 16 residues. CDR1 and CDR2 from the germline V gene are DFQATT and SNEGSKA (reference sequence).

This clonotype was recorded at least ten times. The chain recombines TRBV27 with TRBJ2-1; D is possibly TRBD1 (6 bases). Trimming took off 2 bases at V and 7 bases at J, with 18 bases between the two ends. Germline V gene data show CDR1 as MNHEY and CDR2 as SMNVEV (reference sequence). The CDR3 runs to 16 residues. CDR3 coding DNA: TGTGCCAGCAGTTTAGATTGGGACAAGCTGTGGAATGAGCAGTTCTTC. Protein: CASSLDWDKLWNEQFF.

At least ten counts were recorded for this clonotype. The chain has TRBV7-9 and TRBJ2-7, with no clear D. The V end lost 6 bases, the J end lost 4 bases, and 16 bases lay between the germline ends. This CDR3 is 14 amino acids long. Germline assignment: CDR1 SEHNR and CDR2 FQNEAQ (reference sequence). CDR3 DNA: TGTGCCAGCAGTCCCCCGCTGACATTTTACGAGCAGTACTTC. Encoded protein: CASSPPLTFYEQYF. Complete variable domain (other parts from reference TRBV7-9 and TRBJ2-7): DTGVSQNPRHKITKRGQNVTFRCDPISEHNRLYWYRQTLGQGPEFLTYFQNEAQLEKSRLLSDRFSAERPKGSFSTLEIQRTEQGDSAMYLCASSPPLTFYEQYFGPGTRLTVT.

V is TRBV4-2 and J is TRBJ2-1; D remains ambiguous. The CDR3 sequence is 15 residues long. Trimming took off 0 bases at V and 7 bases at J, with 13 bases between the two ends. CDR1 and CDR2 (germline): LGHNA, YNFKEQ. CDR3 in amino acids: CASSQDPGLGNEQFF. CDR3 coding DNA: TGTGCCAGCAGCCAAGATCCAGGTTTAGGGAATGAGCAGTTCTTC.

This clonotype appeared many times. This chain uses TRBV20-1 with TRBJ2-1; 13 bases are shared with TRBD2. The V gene's germline CDR1 is DFQATT and CDR2 SNEGSKA (reference sequence). J lost 10 bases, V lost 5 bases, and 8 bases had no gene match. CDR3 length: 14 amino acids. CDR3 DNA sequence: TGCAGTGCTTCCGGACTAGCGGGAGCGGGCGAGCAGTTCTTC. Its protein is CSASGLAGAGEQFF.

This clonotype has ten or more counts. The chain joins TRBV29-1 to TRBJ2-7; D might be TRBD1 (6 bases). V was shortened by 4 bases and J by 5 bases, with 15 bases between the two germline ends. CDR1 is SQVTM and CDR2 is ANQGSEA in the germline V gene. The CDR3 sequence is 13 residues long. This chain's CDR3 is CSVAARGMDEQYF. The CDR3 coding sequence is TGCAGCGTTGCGGCCAGGGGAATGGACGAGCAGTACTTC.